This T cell receptor (beta chain) was sequenced during a study of cytomegalovirus exposure and HLA in healthy donors. Concerning this clone itself: Its antigen remains unknown.

PCR employed 60 Vbeta and 13 Jbeta primers. The repertoire was sequenced with immunoSEQ multiplex PCR; TCRdb's copy has only in-frame clones and lacks some. Here the sample spans approximately 110,000 clones, over 75% being singletons. Study-wide points: A few CMV-associated chains were confirmed in vitro to be specific for CMV antigens.

The CDR3 is 14 amino acids. V lost 1 base, J lost 3 bases, and 9 bases lay in between. Germline V CDR1 and CDR2: KGHSH, LQKENI. The sequence was obtained from a woman in her 40s in good health and CMV-seropositive. The sequencing input was PBMCs. This chain links TRBV18 with TRBJ2-5; a possible D gene is TRBD2 (6 bases). The CDR3: CASSPRLAKETQYF. As DNA, the CDR3 is TGTGCCAGCTCACCACGGCTAGCGAAAGAGACCCAGTACTTC.